The 26 T cell receptor beta chains below come from one sample, sequenced in a study of control samples from healthy donors and cancer patients. Only in-frame clones appear in the TCRdb table, and some are missing; sequencing was by immunoSEQ multiplex PCR. The table has about 98,000 clones, roughly 82% seen once; the top ten hold roughly 2%. Sequenced input: blood. Receptor source: a man aged 60-69 years in good health.

V and J are TRBV15 and TRBJ1-3; 7 bases map to TRBD1. After removal of 1 base from V and 0 bases from J, the junction contained 3 bases not matched to a gene. Germline-derived CDR1 and CDR2 are LNHNV and YYDKDF (reference sequence). This CDR3 region has 16 residues. The CDR3 sequence is CATSRAGQFSGNTIYF. CDR3 DNA sequence: TGTGCCACCAGCAGAGCGGGACAGTTCTCTGGAAACACCATATATTTT.

Of note for this clone: In the same sample, other DNA sequences code for this CDR3. The chain carries TRBV6-5 and TRBJ2-3; 9 bases are shared with TRBD2. The junction had 10 bases not matched to a gene; V was cut back by 6 bases and J by 6 bases. The germline V gene encodes CDR1 MNHEY and CDR2 SVGAGI. CDR3 length: 15 amino acids. CDR3 nucleotide sequence: TGTGCCAGCAGGAAACTAGCGGGCGGATACGATACGCAGTATTTT. It yields the protein CASRKLAGGYDTQYF.

The gene calls are TRBV11-2 and TRBJ2-5; D call uncertain. Deletions cut 3 bases from V and 1 base from J, with 6 bases between. The CDR3 has 13 amino acids. Germline V CDR1 and CDR2: SGHAT, FQNNGV. CDR3 protein: CASSFMAQETQYF. CDR3 coding DNA: TGTGCCAGCAGCTTCATGGCCCAAGAGACCCAGTACTTC.

In its sample, this clone was seen once. The chain joins TRBV9 to TRBJ2-2; D is uncertain. V lost 4 bases and J lost 3, with 7 bases in between. The CDR3 length is 13 residues. CDR1 is SGDLS and CDR2 is YYNGEE in the germline V gene. DNA of the CDR3: TGTGCCAGCAGCCTTACACACACCGGGGAGCTGTTTTTT. This encodes CASSLTHTGELFF. The whole variable domain, filled in from reference TRBV9 and TRBJ2-2, reads DSGVTQTPKHLITATGQRVTLRCSPRSGDLSVYWYQQSLDQGLQFLIQYYNGEERAKGNILERFSAQQFPDLHSELNLSSLELGDSALYFCASSLTHTGELFFGEGSRLTVL.

The chain employs TRBV14 and TRBJ2-6; D unresolved. Germline CDR1 SGHDN, CDR2 FVKESK. The V gene lost 5 bases and the J gene lost 2 bases, with 4 bases spanning the gap. The CDR3 runs 13 residues. The CDR3 nucleotides are TGTGCCAGCAGCGCTGCTGGGGCCAACGTCCTGACTTTC. As protein: CASSAAGANVLTF.

Turning to this clone: Sequence at one end of the junction differs from germline and may be a read error. This chain links TRBV24-1 with TRBJ2-2, with D unresolved. The length of the CDR3 is 17 residues. CDR1 is KGHDR and CDR2 is SFDVKD in the germline V gene. The DNA for the CDR3 is TGTGCCGCCAGTGATTTGCCATTTCCCCAGGCCACCGGGGAGCTGTTTTTT. This translates into CAASDLPFPQATGELFF.

This clone is a singleton in its sample. The chain links TRBV5-1 to TRBJ2-7; 7 nucleotides match TRBD2. Germline V gene lookup returns CDR1 SGHRS and CDR2 YFSETQ. Losses at the gene ends were 1 base for V and 6 bases for J; bases not matched to a gene: 7. This CDR3 spans 14 amino acids. CDR3 bases: TGCGCCAGCAGCTTGACGGCGGGAGTGGGCGAGCAGTACTTC. As protein: CASSLTAGVGEQYF.

The V and J genes are TRBV5-1 and TRBJ2-7; D remains ambiguous. The CDR3 runs 13 residues. CDR1 SGHRS and CDR2 YFSETQ come from the germline V gene. Trimming took off 3 bases at V and 4 bases at J, with 11 bases between the two ends. The CDR3 reads CASSSYGRYEQYF. The CDR3 DNA follows: TGCGCCAGCAGCTCCTATGGAAGGTACGAGCAGTACTTC. The whole variable domain, filled in from reference TRBV5-1 and TRBJ2-7, reads KAGVTQTPRYLIKTRGQQVTLSCSPISGHRSVSWYQQTPGQGLQFLFEYFSETQRNKGNFPGRFSGRQFSNSRSEMNVSTLELGDSALYLCASSSYGRYEQYFGPGTRLTVT.

On this clone itself: At the DNA level, this CDR3 is encoded by other sequences in the same sample as well. The rearrangement uses TRBV5-1 and TRBJ1-1, with D tentatively TRBD1 (5 bases). Trimming pared 0 bases from V and 4 bases from J, leaving 13 bases between. The CDR3 extends over 15 amino acids. Germline CDR1 SGHRS, CDR2 YFSETQ. CDR3 sequence: CASSLEWGGSTEAFF. The CDR3 coding sequence is TGCGCCAGCAGCTTGGAGTGGGGGGGGTCCACTGAAGCTTTCTTT.

The chain is built from TRBV6-4 and TRBJ2-7, with D tentatively TRBD1 (6 bases). CDR3 length equals 14 residues. Between the trimmed V and J ends, which lost 6 bases and 3 bases, there was a span of 15 bases. Germline assignment: CDR1 MRHNA and CDR2 SNTAGT. This CDR3 is CASRGTGKFYEQYF. The DNA for the CDR3 is TGTGCCAGCAGGGGAACAGGGAAATTCTACGAGCAGTACTTC.

V and J are TRBV10-2 and TRBJ1-5; no clear D gene. CDR1 is WSHSY, CDR2 SAAADI, per germline. With 2 bases removed from V and 7 bases from J, the gap between germline ends came to 9 bases. The CDR3 consists of 13 residues. The CDR3 protein is CASSEGVGQPQHF. CDR3 bases: TGCGCCAGCAGTGAGGGGGTAGGCCAGCCCCAGCATTTT.

The V and J genes are TRBV19 and TRBJ1-3, with 10 bases identical to TRBD1. In germline, CDR1 is LNHDA, CDR2 SQIVND (reference sequence). The J segment lost 1 base and the V segment lost 5 bases, leaving 5 bases of the junction unmatched. This CDR3 region has 16 residues. This CDR3 reads CASSPRGQGSGNTIYF. The CDR3 nucleotides read TGTGCCAGTAGTCCCCGGGGACAGGGGTCTGGAAACACCATATATTTT.

The V gene is TRBV4-2, the J gene TRBJ2-7; 8 bases map to TRBD2. The V gene end was trimmed by 4 bases and the J gene end by 10 bases; junction bases not matched to a gene: 9. The CDR3 covers 13 residues. CDR1 LGHNA and CDR2 YNFKEQ come from the germline V gene. CDR3 amino acids: CASSPSAGGDQYF. Written as DNA, the CDR3 is TGTGCCAGCAGCCCGTCGGCGGGAGGTGATCAGTACTTC.

The J gene is TRBJ2-7, the V gene TRBV12-3 or TRBV12-4; 7 bases agree with TRBD1. The V gene end was trimmed by 5 bases and the J gene end by 4 bases; junction bases not matched to a gene: 2. This CDR3 has 12 residues. The CDR3 here is CASSQTGYEQYF. The CDR3 DNA is TGTGCCAGCAGTCAGACAGGGTACGAGCAGTACTTC.

V usage is TRBV15 and J usage is TRBJ2-2; 9 positions match TRBD1. From germline, CDR1 is LNHNV and CDR2 YYDKDF (reference sequence). This CDR3 region has 23 residues. Trimming cost V 3 bases and J 6 bases; bases outside gene matches: 29. This chain's CDR3 is CATSSATTGGGGPVGGFAGELFF. CDR3 DNA: TGTGCCACCAGCAGCGCCACCACAGGGGGCGGTGGTCCAGTAGGAGGGTTCGCCGGGGAGCTGTTTTTT. The variable domain in full, completed from reference TRBV15 and TRBJ2-2, reads DAMVIQNPRYQVTQFGKPVTLSCSQTLNHNVMYWYQQKSSQAPKLLFHYYDKDFNNEADTPDNFQSRRPNTSFCFLDIRSPGLGDTAMYLCATSSATTGGGGPVGGFAGELFFGEGSRLTVL.

This clone was counted a few times. V is TRBV5-1 and J is TRBJ2-5, with 7 bases identical to TRBD2. V lost 4 bases and J lost 4; bases outside the gene matches: 7. CDR3 length: 14 residues. The germline V gene encodes CDR1 SGHRS and CDR2 YFSETQ. The chain's CDR3 is CASSPSGGRETQYF. For the CDR3, the DNA is TGCGCCAGCAGCCCCTCGGGGGGTCGAGAGACCCAGTACTTC.

About this clone itself: Distinct nucleotide sequences in the sample also encode this CDR3. The chain couples TRBV20-1 to TRBJ1-2, with D unresolved. Germline V gene sequence: CDR1 DFQATT, CDR2 SNEGSKA (reference sequence). There are 10 residues in the CDR3. V was shortened by 6 bases and J by 4 bases, with 6 bases between the two germline ends. The CDR3 sequence is CSADSYGYTF. CDR3 nucleotides: TGCAGTGCGGACTCCTATGGCTACACCTTC.

This clone was counted only a few times. The gene calls are TRBV2 and TRBJ2-2; weak D call: TRBD2 (5 bases). The V end was cut by 5 bases, the J end by 5 bases, with 9 bases between. Germline CDR1 is SNHLY and CDR2 is FYNNEI. This CDR3 is built from 13 residues. The CDR3, as DNA: TGTGCCAGCAGTATGGACTCAACCGGGGAGCTGTTTTTT. As protein: CASSMDSTGELFF.

The chain uses TRBV5-4 and TRBJ1-1, with D uncertain. This CDR3 spans 15 amino acids. Trimming stripped 1 base from V and 1 base from J, with 11 bases between. Per germline, CDR1 SGHNT and CDR2 YYREEE (reference sequence). The CDR3 sequence is CASSLPSPSNTEAFF. CDR3 DNA sequence: TGTGCCAGCAGCTTGCCATCTCCGTCGAACACTGAAGCTTTCTTT.

The gene calls are TRBV3-1 (or the pseudogene TRBV3-2) and TRBJ1-1, with 10 bases that match TRBD1. CDR1 and CDR2 (germline): LGHDT, YNNKEL (reference sequence). The CDR3 has 16 residues. The V gene end was trimmed by 2 bases and the J gene end by 3 bases; junction bases not matched to a gene: 6. This CDR3 reads CASSQLGTGADTEAFF. DNA of the CDR3: TGTGCCAGCAGCCAACTAGGGACAGGGGCGGACACTGAAGCTTTCTTT.

J is TRBJ2-6 and V is TRBV19; D gene uncertain. The length of the CDR3 is 13 residues. Germline V gives CDR1 LNHDA, CDR2 SQIVND (reference sequence). Trimming cost V 3 bases and J 3 bases, with 3 bases left between them. The CDR3 DNA is TGTGCCAGTAGTATCGGTGGGGCCAACGTCCTGACTTTC. Amino acid sequence: CASSIGGANVLTF.

In DNA form, the CDR3 reads TGTGCCTGGAAGCGAAGGGAGACAGGGTGGATCACTGAAGCTTTCTTT. This codes for CAWKRRETGWITEAFF. The gene calls are TRBV30 and TRBJ1-1, with TRBD1 matching over 7 bases. CDR3 length: 16 residues. The ends lost 4 bases at V and 4 bases at J; junction bases unmatched: 15. Germline V gene data show CDR1 as GTSNPN and CDR2 as SVGIG (reference sequence). Variable domain in full (rest from reference TRBV30 and TRBJ1-1): SQTIHQWPATLVQPVGSPLSLECTVEGTSNPNLYWYRQAAGRGLQLLFYSVGIGQISSEVPQNLSASRPQDRQFILSSKKLLLSDSGFYLCAWKRRETGWITEAFFGQGTRLTVV.

The chain combines TRBV14 with TRBJ1-6; 7 bases map to TRBD1. Germline-derived CDR1 and CDR2 are SGHDN and FVKESK. V was pared by 4 bases and J by 6 bases, with 3 bases of the junction left unmatched. This CDR3 region has 14 residues. The CDR3 sequence is CASSPRDSNSPLHF. CDR3 coding DNA: TGTGCCAGCAGCCCTCGGGACAGTAATTCACCCCTCCACTTT.

This clone was found once. The chain links TRBV27 to TRBJ2-1; 7 positions agree with TRBD2. Trimming took 4 bases from V and 3 from J; bases not matched to a gene: 0. Germline V gives CDR1 MNHEY, CDR2 SMNVEV (reference sequence). This CDR3 contains 13 residues. For the CDR3, the DNA is TGTGCCAGCAGTTCTAGCGGCTACAATGAGCAGTTCTTC. Translation: CASSSSGYNEQFF.

The CDR3 region is CASSIAERVVGANVLTF. The CDR3 coding sequence is TGTGCCAGTAGTATAGCGGAGAGGGTAGTTGGGGCCAACGTCCTGACTTTC. V gene TRBV19 combines with J gene TRBJ2-6, with a possible D match to TRBD2 (5 bases). The CDR3 has 17 amino acids. The V gene's germline CDR1 is LNHDA and CDR2 SQIVND (reference sequence). The V gene lost 1 base and the J gene lost 3 bases, with 13 bases spanning the gap.

The chain is built from TRBV30 and TRBJ2-5, with TRBD2 matching over 8 bases. This CDR3 is built from 15 residues. Germline V CDR1 and CDR2: GTSNPN, SVGIG (reference sequence). The V segment lost 2 bases and the J segment 0 bases; nucleotides outside the gene matches: 5. CDR3 sequence reads: CAWSNGGRNQETQYF. The CDR3 bases are TGTGCCTGGAGTAATGGCGGGAGGAACCAAGAGACCCAGTACTTC.